The 25 T cell receptor beta chains below were found in one sample sequenced in a study of T-cell memory formation after mild COVID-19. TCRdb fed the 5' RACE reads into MiXCR, producing one record per CDR3 protein. The sample carries hundreds of thousands of distinct CDR3 sequences, approximately 15% recorded once. The specimen was PBMCs or a T cell subset sorted from them (not recorded which). The receptors were gathered from a man between 18 and 29 years old who had mild COVID-19 (a few samples of this study predate the infection). Cell type and time point are not known.

This clonotype appeared a few times. The CDR3, as DNA: TGTGCCAGCAGCTTAGACCCGACCGGGCTGAGAGGCCCGGAGCAGTACGTC. As protein: CASSLDPTGLRGPEQYV. The chain links TRBV11-3 to TRBJ2-7; D is undetermined. Looked up from germline, CDR1 is SGHNT and CDR2 is YENEEA. This CDR3 is 17 amino acids long. Trimming cost V 0 bases and J 7 bases, with 22 bases left between them.

The chain combines TRBV7-2 with TRBJ1-1; no clear D gene. This CDR3 region has 15 residues. CDR1 is SGHTA and CDR2 is FQGNSA in the germline V gene. Trimming stripped 5 bases from V and 7 bases from J, with 20 bases between. The CDR3 loop reads CASSPTGEAVGEAFF. The CDR3 bases are TGTGCCAGCAGCCCGACTGGGGAGGCGGTTGGTGAAGCTTTCTTT.

The V and J genes are TRBV12-3 or TRBV12-4 and TRBJ1-5; TRBD1 matches at 10 bases. The CDR3 runs to 17 residues. With 8 bases clipped from V and 5 bases from J, the junction kept 15 bases outside the gene matches. CDR3 DNA: TGTGCCAGCGGCGATGGACAGGGGGGATTGTTTGATCAGCCCCAGCATTTT. Its translation: CASGDGQGGLFDQPQHF.

The table lists this clonotype with a few counts. The V call is TRBV2, the J call TRBJ1-1, with D perhaps TRBD1 (5 bases). The CDR3 sequence is 12 residues long. V was clipped by 3 bases and J by 5 bases, with 7 bases between them. Per germline, CDR1 SNHLY and CDR2 FYNNEI. CDR3 residues: CASSEGRTEAFF. The CDR3 coding sequence is TGTGCCAGCAGTGAGGGGCGGACTGAAGCTTTCTTT.

This chain links TRBV5-1 with TRBJ1-5; D is unclear. This CDR3 spans 15 amino acids. V lost 0 bases to trimming and J lost 0 bases, with 7 bases between them. Germline CDR1 reads SGHRS; CDR2 reads YFSETQ. CDR3: CASSLDGDSNQPQHF. For the CDR3, the DNA is TGCGCCAGCAGCTTGGATGGGGATAGCAATCAGCCCCAGCATTTT.

The chain couples TRBV4-2 to TRBJ1-2, with 8 nucleotides matching TRBD1. V was clipped by 0 bases and J by 1 base; unmatched bases: 4. The germline V gene has CDR1 LGHNA and CDR2 YNFKEQ. The CDR3 has 16 residues. CDR3 nucleotides: TGTGCCAGCAGCCAAGACCCGACAGGGGTTAACTATGGCTACACCTTC. Translating it yields CASSQDPTGVNYGYTF.

The V call is TRBV30, the J call TRBJ2-7, with 7 positions matching TRBD2. The V and J ends lost 4 bases and 5 bases, in that order; junction bases with no gene match: 11. The CDR3 extends over 14 amino acids. Germline CDR1 and CDR2: GTSNPN and SVGIG (reference sequence). The CDR3 nucleotides are TGTGCCTGGACCGGGGGGATAGGGGCAGACGAGCAGTACTTC. Encoded protein: CAWTGGIGADEQYF.

The chain joins TRBV7-3 to TRBJ2-2; either TRBD1 or TRBD2 may fit D (5 bases each). The CDR3 spans 12 residues. CDR1 SGHTA and CDR2 FQGTGA come from the germline V gene. Trimming pared 8 bases from V and 3 bases from J, leaving 7 bases between. The CDR3 loop reads CASGGYTGELFF. In DNA, the CDR3 is TGTGCCAGCGGGGGTTACACCGGGGAGCTGTTTTTT.

Many counts were recorded for this clonotype. The V gene is TRBV4-2, the J gene TRBJ2-1, with D possibly being TRBD1 (6 bases). Per the germline V gene, CDR1 is LGHNA and CDR2 is YNFKEQ. The germline V and J ends were trimmed by 1 base and 6 bases, with 13 bases remaining between them. The CDR3 runs to 15 residues. CDR3 coding DNA: TGTGCCAGCAGCCAAGTGGGGGTAGGGGGCAATGAGCAGTTCTTC. Protein: CASSQVGVGGNEQFF.

This clonotype was found a few times. J is TRBJ2-7 and V is TRBV20-1; 7 bases align to TRBD1. The CDR3 spans 15 residues. Germline V gene lookup returns CDR1 DFQATT and CDR2 SNEGSKA (reference sequence). Trimming removed 2 bases from V and 2 bases from J; junction bases left unmatched: 9. CDR3 coding DNA: TGCAGTGCTAGAACCCGGGACAGATTACCCTACGAGCAGTACTTC. Protein sequence: CSARTRDRLPYEQYF.

This chain links TRBV4-1 with TRBJ2-3; D unresolved. Trimming cost V 2 bases and J 4 bases, with 16 bases left between them. The CDR3 consists of 16 residues. Germline CDR1 and CDR2: MGHRA and YSYEKL. The CDR3 here is CASSQKTAIGADTQYF. CDR3 coding DNA: TGCGCCAGCAGCCAAAAGACGGCTATAGGCGCAGATACGCAGTATTTT.

This clonotype was observed a few times. V gene TRBV5-6 combines with J gene TRBJ1-6; D is unresolved. Trimming stripped 4 bases from V and 1 base from J, with 6 bases between. The CDR3 sequence is 14 residues long. CDR1 is SGHDT, CDR2 YYEEEE, per germline. DNA of the CDR3: TGTGCCAGCAGCGGTAGATCCTATAATTCACCCCTCCACTTT. Encoded protein: CASSGRSYNSPLHF.

The J gene is TRBJ1-2, the V gene TRBV4-1; 9 positions agree with TRBD1. J gave up 7 bases and V 4 bases, and 7 bases lay outside the gene matches. Germline V gene lookup returns CDR1 MGHRA and CDR2 YSYEKL. CDR3 size: 14 residues. The CDR3 loop reads CASSLGTGNSGYTF. In nucleotides, the CDR3 is TGCGCCAGCAGCCTTGGGACAGGGAATAGTGGCTACACCTTC.

This clonotype occurred a few times. V gene TRBV4-2 combines with J gene TRBJ1-2; 7 positions match TRBD1. The germline V gene has CDR1 LGHNA and CDR2 YNFKEQ. The CDR3 has 12 residues. With 3 bases clipped from V and 10 bases from J, the junction kept 5 bases outside the gene matches. This chain's CDR3 is CASSHNTGDYTF. CDR3 sequence (DNA): TGTGCCAGCAGCCACAACACAGGGGACTACACCTTC.

This clonotype has only a few counts. The rearrangement links TRBV28 to TRBJ1-3; 7 nucleotides line up with TRBD1. Germline CDR1 and CDR2: MDHEN and SYDVKM. This CDR3 contains 17 residues. Unmatched junction bases numbered 11, after V lost 5 bases and J lost 1 base. The CDR3 nucleotides read TGTGCCAGCAGTCCACCCAACAGGGGTTTTTCTGGAAACACCATATATTTT. It translates to CASSPPNRGFSGNTIYF.

The CDR3 region has the DNA TGTGCCAGCAGGCCGGGACCCTACGAGCAGTACGTC. This encodes CASRPGPYEQYV. The chain uses TRBV12-3 or TRBV12-4 and TRBJ2-7, with D possibly called TRBD1 or TRBD2 (5 bases each). The V end was cut by 6 bases, the J end by 2 bases, with 8 bases between. The CDR3 has 12 amino acids.

This clonotype was recorded at least ten times. The chain carries TRBV4-3 and TRBJ2-4, with 15 bases matching TRBD2. The CDR3 loop spans 20 amino acids. J lost 0 bases, V lost 1 base, and 7 bases had no gene match. Germline CDR1 is LGHNA and CDR2 is YSLEER. The CDR3 region is CASSQVEGLAGGLAKNIQYF. The CDR3 region has the DNA TGCGCCAGCAGCCAAGTGGAGGGACTAGCGGGGGGTTTAGCCAAAAACATTCAGTACTTC.

This sequence joins TRBV29-1 and TRBJ2-2, with a weak D call TRBD1 (6 bases). CDR3 length: 13 residues. In germline, CDR1 is SQVTM, CDR2 ANQGSEA. The V end was cut by 3 bases, the J end by 4 bases, with 9 bases between. The CDR3: CSVDRGGTGELFF. DNA of the CDR3: TGCAGCGTTGACAGGGGCGGCACCGGGGAGCTGTTTTTT.

Many counts were recorded for this clonotype. The rearrangement joins TRBV11-2 to TRBJ1-2; weak D call: TRBD1 (5 bases). CDR3 length equals 14 residues. Trimming cost V 0 bases and J 8 bases, with 13 bases left between them. CDR1 and CDR2 (germline): SGHAT, FQNNGV. This CDR3 reads CASSLDLGDGGYTF. The CDR3 nucleotides read TGTGCCAGCAGCTTAGATCTGGGGGACGGGGGCTACACCTTC.

This clonotype occurred a few times. V usage is TRBV2 and J usage is TRBJ2-7; D gene ambiguous. Trimming removed 1 base from V and 3 bases from J, with 10 bases in between. Germline V gene sequence: CDR1 SNHLY, CDR2 FYNNEI. This CDR3 is 14 amino acids long. The CDR3 DNA is TGTGCCAGCAGTGAAGGCCGGTACCTCTACGAGCAGTACGTC. Translating gives CASSEGRYLYEQYV.

Only a few counts were recorded for this clonotype. The chain has TRBV5-1 and TRBJ2-3; D not certain. This CDR3 has 13 residues. The ends were cut back, 1 base at V and 2 bases at J, with 5 bases in the middle. Germline loops: CDR1 SGHRS, CDR2 YFSETQ. CDR3: CASSLRHTDTQYF. The CDR3 nucleotides are TGCGCCAGCAGCTTGCGACACACAGATACGCAGTATTTT.

The chain is built from TRBV6-2 or TRBV6-3 and TRBJ1-6; D not resolved. Germline V lookup: CDR1 MNHEY, CDR2 SVGEGT. The CDR3 is 14 residues long. Trimming removed 5 bases at V and 7 bases at J, with 12 bases between. CDR3: CASSRREINSPLHF. In nucleotides, the CDR3 is TGTGCCAGCAGTAGGAGGGAGATCAATTCACCCCTCCACTTT.

This chain links TRBV6-5 with TRBJ2-3, with 15 bases matching TRBD2. Per germline, CDR1 MNHEY and CDR2 SVGAGI. The CDR3 has 17 residues. The J segment lost 0 bases and the V segment lost 5 bases, leaving 3 bases of the junction unmatched. The CDR3 DNA reads as TGTGCCAGCAGTAAGGGACTAGCGGGGGGAAGCACAGATACGCAGTATTTT. It is translated as CASSKGLAGGSTDTQYF.

In the case of this clonotype: The CDR3 carries no conserved terminal phenylalanine or tryptophan, so it likely arises from a read error. The V gene is TRBV5-1, the J gene TRBJ1-1, with 8 bases lining up with TRBD1. Trimming at V came to 3 bases and at J to 1 base, leaving 2 bases not matched to a gene. Germline CDR1 reads SGHRS; CDR2 reads YFSETQ. The CDR3 consists of 14 residues. Written as DNA, the CDR3 is TGCGCCAGCAGCTGGGGGACAGGGAACACTGAAGCTTTCTCT. This sequence encodes CASSWGTGNTEAFS.

This clonotype occurred a few times. The V and J genes are TRBV7-8 and TRBJ2-7; D is ambiguous. The CDR3 is made up of 13 amino acids. Germline V CDR1 and CDR2: SGHVS, FQNEAQ. Trimming left V 6 bases short and J 7 bases short, with 16 bases between. CDR3: CASSPDPLGEQYF. CDR3 DNA sequence: TGTGCCAGCAGTCCGGACCCTTTGGGTGAGCAGTACTTC.